These T cell receptor beta chains were read from a single sample in a study of blood T cell repertoires in COVID-19. TCRdb's copy holds only in-frame clones and misses some; the assay was immunoSEQ multiplex PCR. The profile shows about 140,000 clones, 84% of them singletons. The material sequenced was peripheral blood. The receptor source for this set is a man aged 25 to 45 with COVID-19, enrolled during active disease. Each CDR3 is given without its conserved first and last residue. The size of a clone is reported for some rows only, either as once, few or many, or as a class for expanded clones.

clone_size: NA
v_call: TRBV7-8
j_call: TRBJ1-5
cdr3_aa: ASSASDGREPQH

clone_size: NA
v_call: TRBV5-1
j_call: TRBJ2-7
cdr3_aa: ASSLLVRGRYSYEQY

clone_size: NA
v_call: TRBV6-5
j_call: TRBJ1-2
cdr3_aa: ASSSTGWQGYT

clone_size: NA
v_call: TRBV2
j_call: TRBJ2-1
cdr3_aa: ASSEWGGEQF

clone_size: NA
v_call: TRBV4-2
j_call: TRBJ2-3
cdr3_aa: ASSQLLDSTDTQY

clone_size: NA
v_call: TRBV19
j_call: TRBJ2-1
cdr3_aa: ATRPSSGRGSYNEQF

clone_size: NA
v_call: TRBV19
j_call: TRBJ2-1
cdr3_aa: ASSIGLHYNEQF

clone_size: NA
v_call: TRBV29-1
j_call: TRBJ1-2
cdr3_aa: SVWRGSYGYT

clone_size: NA
v_call: TRBV10-1
j_call: TRBJ2-5
cdr3_aa: ASSVGGQETQY

clone_size: NA
v_call: TRBV28
j_call: TRBJ1-1
cdr3_aa: ASSSPGTGYDEAF

clone_size: NA
v_call: TRBV28
j_call: TRBJ1-2
cdr3_aa: ASNAGQNYGYT

clone_size: NA
v_call: TRBV28
j_call: TRBJ1-4
cdr3_aa: ASISRDRDLGKLF

clone_size: NA
v_call: TRBV28
j_call: TRBJ1-2
cdr3_aa: ASSAQGWGNYGYT

clone_size: NA
v_call: TRBV19
j_call: TRBJ2-3
cdr3_aa: ASSTLRLAGPTDTQY

clone_size: NA
v_call: TRBV16
j_call: TRBJ1-5
cdr3_aa: ASSQSLGTGGAGNQPQH

clone_size: NA
v_call: TRBV7-3
j_call: TRBJ2-5
cdr3_aa: ASSPSGGMGETQY

clone_size: few
v_call: TRBV24-1
j_call: TRBJ1-1
cdr3_aa: ATSQGGLNTEAF

clone_size: once
v_call: TRBV28
j_call: TRBJ2-5
cdr3_aa: ASSSWTGSEETQY

clone_size: NA
v_call: TRBV27
j_call: TRBJ2-1
cdr3_aa: ASRLRGTGVFRDFF

clone_size: many
v_call: TRBV10-3
j_call: TRBJ1-5
cdr3_aa: AISSGQGIRPQH

clone_size: NA
v_call: TRBV19
j_call: TRBJ1-5
cdr3_aa: ASSLQGGDQPQH

clone_size: NA
v_call: TRBV9
j_call: TRBJ1-2
cdr3_aa: ASSEGASRGYGYT

clone_size: NA
v_call: TRBV18
j_call: TRBJ2-4
cdr3_aa: ASSPLRLAKNIQY

clone_size: NA
v_call: TRBV11-3
j_call: TRBJ2-3
cdr3_aa: ASSLGSAGDTQY

clone_size: NA
v_call: TRBV27
j_call: TRBJ2-1
cdr3_aa: ASSLGTLADDEQF

clone_size: NA
v_call: TRBV3-1/TRBV3-2
j_call: TRBJ2-6
cdr3_aa: ASSQDFSGANVLT

clone_size: NA
v_call: TRBV27
j_call: TRBJ2-5
cdr3_aa: ASSYRDWRETQY

clone_size: NA
v_call: TRBV10-3
j_call: TRBJ2-5
cdr3_aa: AISETGERETQY

clone_size: NA
v_call: TRBV27
j_call: TRBJ2-5
cdr3_aa: ASSGGRQPSRETQY

clone_size: NA
v_call: TRBV6-5
j_call: TRBJ2-1
cdr3_aa: ASRSSGPYNEQF

clone_size: NA
v_call: TRBV21-1
j_call: TRBJ2-3
cdr3_aa: ASSKARESCADTQY

clone_size: NA
v_call: TRBV27
j_call: TRBJ1-1
cdr3_aa: ASSVRQGATEAF

clone_size: NA
v_call: TRBV3-1/TRBV3-2
j_call: TRBJ2-3
cdr3_aa: ASSLHRGWSTDTQY

clone_size: NA
v_call: TRBV2
j_call: TRBJ2-5
cdr3_aa: ASSGLRDRGQGTGETQY

clone_size: NA
v_call: TRBV10-3
j_call: TRBJ1-1
cdr3_aa: AISATGEVMETEAF

clone_size: once
v_call: TRBV6-5
j_call: TRBJ1-5
cdr3_aa: ASRKTGRNQPQH

clone_size: NA
v_call: TRBV19
j_call: TRBJ1-1
cdr3_aa: ASSIPAGRGTEAF

clone_size: NA
v_call: TRBV4-1
j_call: TRBJ2-3
cdr3_aa: ASSQDGGGTDTQY

clone_size: NA
v_call: TRBV28
j_call: TRBJ2-1
cdr3_aa: ASSSTSGKGSYNEQF